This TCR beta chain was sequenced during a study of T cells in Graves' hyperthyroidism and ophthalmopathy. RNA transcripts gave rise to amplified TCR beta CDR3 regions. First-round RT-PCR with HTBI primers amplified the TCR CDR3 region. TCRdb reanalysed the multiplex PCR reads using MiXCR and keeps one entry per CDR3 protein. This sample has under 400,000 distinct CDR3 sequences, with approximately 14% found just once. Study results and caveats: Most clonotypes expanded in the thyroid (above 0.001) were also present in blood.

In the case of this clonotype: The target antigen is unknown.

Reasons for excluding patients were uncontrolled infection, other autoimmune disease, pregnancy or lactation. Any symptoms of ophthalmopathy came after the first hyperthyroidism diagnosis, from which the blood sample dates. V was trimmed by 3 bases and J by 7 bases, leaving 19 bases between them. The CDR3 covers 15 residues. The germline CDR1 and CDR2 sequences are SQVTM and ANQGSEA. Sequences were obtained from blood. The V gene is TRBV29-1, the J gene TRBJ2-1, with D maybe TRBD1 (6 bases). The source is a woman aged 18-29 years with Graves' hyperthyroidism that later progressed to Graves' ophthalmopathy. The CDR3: CSVEGAYGGTNEQFF. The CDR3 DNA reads TGCAGCGTTGAGGGGGCTTACGGAGGAACGAATGAGCAGTTCTTC.